This T cell receptor (beta chain) was captured by sequencing in a study of shared clonotypes between healthy human individuals (dated by TCRdb to 2020 to 2022). In terms of the full investigation: Three men and two women, aged 18 to 49 years, made up the cohort. Blood TCR repertoires of roughly 5 healthy adults were deeply sequenced to estimate repertoire size and the extent of clonotype sharing between individuals. For each donor, CD4 naive and CD4 memory were each run on three plates, CD8 naive on two plates, and CD8 memory on one plate. Each donor's leukapheresis produced roughly between roughly 0.85 and 10 billion PBMCs. Different laboratories and diverse techniques were used to prepare libraries and sequence TCR repertoires, to increase sequencing depth and limit assay-specific biases. What the authors observed across the whole study: Sampling was restricted to blood, and TCR repertoires in tissue are likely to differ from TCR repertoires in blood. When four donors were compared, the shared fraction of clonotypes was approximately 5% for naive CD4, around 4% for naive CD8, 2.3% for memory CD4, and 0.35% to 0.5% for memory CD8. Even with the large sequencing depth, rarefaction of the sorted-subset datasets indicated that sequencing was incomplete. Based on pairwise subsampling, the degree of clonotype sharing among donors was expected to be affected by sequencing depth. Naive subsets generally had larger estimated clonotype richness than memory subsets did. Compared with non-shared clonotypes, the clonotypes found in all four sorted-subset donors had higher generation probabilities. Because the study included only a small number of donors, the genetic and exposure-history diversity represented was limited.

In the case of this clone: The antigen it recognizes is unknown. Per-base qualities were not stored, and no clone one base away is much larger.

From the cysteine up to the phenylalanine, the CDR3 has a length of 16 residues. Only the CDR3 region is kept as DNA, spanning 48 bases read in frame from base 1. The junction shows trimming of 1 base on V and 0 bases on J, plus 13 bases between the germline ends. In the germline V gene (reference sequence), CDR1 corresponds to SEHNR and CDR2 to FQNEAQ. Using the deep immunoSEQ assay, TCR CDR3 regions were amplified from genomic DNA by multiplex PCR. Extracted genomic DNA from each cell subset was distributed evenly across all wells of several immunoSEQ 96-well plates, and each plate was treated as a replicate. For sorted subsets, each replicate PCR was loaded with about 200 ng genomic DNA, equivalent to about 30,000 T cell genomes. The purified libraries were quantified using a Qubit 3.0 fluorometer, sized with a Bioanalyzer 2100, and then quantified again using the KAPA Library Quantification kit. Each immunoSEQ 96-well plate was sequenced on its own single-read 150-cycle Illumina NextSeq 550 flow cell. Per the original workflow: Because only junctional sequences without quality scores were contained in the immunoSEQ output, filtering matching that applied to full-length reads could not be performed. To assign V/J genes and CDR3, sequences were annotated using PyIR, a Python wrapper for IgBLAST v1.9, with IMGT germline references. Reads with weak V/J assignments (E-value above 1e-6), missing CDR3, stop codons, out-of-frame junctions, or ambiguous translated residues were removed. A V3J clonotype was defined by an identical inferred V gene, J gene, and CDR3 amino acid sequence. To compute the percentage overlap between repertoires, the number of shared unique clonotypes was divided by the size of the smaller repertoire. Repertoire richness was assessed with RTK rarefaction, the Chao1 estimator, and Recon v2.1 estimates of unobserved clonotypes. OLGA was used to compute generation probabilities for all TCRbeta clonotypes that the gDNA method yielded from a few donors. TCRdb took this table from immuneACCESS and kept in-frame rearrangements with V and J called. Such tables lack part of the clones; where checked against another copy, unresolved V genes explain under half of the gap, and the rest is unexplained. For V, J and clone size, that table is used; D and trimming come from the DNA. This sample gives 900,000 to 1,200,000 clones in total; approximately 80% of them show up just once. The ten biggest clones cover 0.55% to 0.7% of the sample.

The donors were healthy, HIV-negative adults with no recently reported acute infections or vaccinations. All donors were Caucasian adults living in Nashville, Tennessee, USA. Magnetic negative selection was used to enrich CD4+ T cells, after which naive cells were positively selected on CD45RA and the negative fraction became the memory subset. Blood was obtained by leukapheresis, after which PBMCs were separated by Ficoll-Histopaque density gradient centrifugation and cryopreserved in liquid nitrogen vapor phase. Analytical flow cytometry was used to check the purity and quantity of every magnetically sorted T cell population. Genomic DNA was isolated from every sorted fraction and measured by UV absorbance on a Nanodrop 2000c.

Material: memory CD4+ T cells from PBMCs. The cell subset or site label on this specimen signifies: CD45RA-negative fraction. Rearrangement joined TRBV7-9 to TRBJ2-7; confidence is insufficient to name the D gene. The clonotype was recovered from a man aged 18 to 30 in good health. Some clones in this sample may be carry-over from other donors' samples. DNA sequence: TGTGCCAGCAGCTTAGATGGGCTAGAATACTCCTACGAGCAGTACTTC. The resulting protein is CASSLDGLEYSYEQYF.